This T cell receptor (beta chain) was captured by sequencing in a study of T cells in tumors after PD-1 blockade. Overall study findings and caveats: Blood contained about 44% of the tumor's TCR clonotypes.

Clones were read by immunoSEQ multiplex PCR, and TCRdb kept only the in-frame ones, dropping some. The sample has roughly 35,000 clones, 55% to 80% seen once. CDR3 length equals 16 residues. The V gene's germline CDR1 is MNHNS and CDR2 SASEGT. The ends were cut back, 4 bases at V and 2 bases at J, with 15 bases in the middle. On this clone: Its antigen remains unidentified.

The V call is TRBV6-1, the J call TRBJ2-1, with D perhaps matching TRBD2 (6 bases). The specimen was PBMCs, collected after anti-PD-1 treatment. The receptor's source is a human donor with basal cell carcinoma. CDR3 protein: CASSAGLPAPYNEQFF. CDR3 DNA: TGTGCCAGCAGTGCCGGACTACCGGCCCCCTACAATGAGCAGTTCTTC.